These 30 T cell receptor beta chains were all obtained from the same sample, sequenced in a study of blood T cells in healthy people across ages. A second PCR of 7 to 11 cycles used a sample-barcoded 5' primer and a J-beta primer mix. From the 5' RACE reads, TCRdb called clonotypes with MiXCR, one entry per CDR3 protein. The sample has some 710,000 distinct CDR3 sequences, 20% to 25% seen once. The material sequenced was blood. The receptors here all came from a man in his 70s in good health.

This rearrangement joins TRBV7-3 to TRBJ2-2; D gene uncertain. This CDR3 region has 15 residues. Germline loops: CDR1 SGHTA, CDR2 FQGTGA. V was pared by 5 bases and J by 0 bases, with 10 bases between. CDR3 loop: CASSQPKTNTGELFF. The DNA of the CDR3 is TGTGCCAGCAGCCAACCTAAGACGAACACCGGGGAGCTGTTTTTT.

Here the CDR3 reads CSATQRGAPRETQYF. The CDR3 DNA sequence: TGCAGTGCTACCCAGCGGGGGGCCCCTCGGGAGACCCAGTACTTC. The V gene is TRBV20-1, the J gene TRBJ2-5, with 9 bases matching TRBD2. CDR3 length: 15 residues. Germline V lookup: CDR1 DFQATT, CDR2 SNEGSKA (reference sequence). Unmatched junction bases numbered 11, after V lost 4 bases and J lost 5 bases.

This clonotype has more than one count but fewer than ten. The gene calls are TRBV5-1 and TRBJ1-4, with 9 nucleotides matching TRBD1. Per germline, CDR1 SGHRS and CDR2 YFSETQ. J lost 4 bases, V lost 8 bases, and 3 bases had no gene match. The CDR3 spans 13 residues. CDR3 loop: CARRQGDNEKLFF. The CDR3, as DNA: TGCGCCAGAAGACAGGGGGATAATGAAAAACTGTTTTTT. Together with reference TRBV5-1 and TRBJ1-4, the CDR3 gives the full variable domain: KAGVTQTPRYLIKTRGQQVTLSCSPISGHRSVSWYQQTPGQGLQFLFEYFSETQRNKGNFPGRFSGRQFSNSRSEMNVSTLELGDSALYLCARRQGDNEKLFFGSGTQLSVL.

This clonotype was detected only a few times. The chain employs TRBV12-3 or TRBV12-4 and TRBJ2-3; maybe TRBD2 (6 bases). The CDR3 covers 15 residues. V gave up 1 base and J gave up 2 bases, with 10 bases separating them. CDR3 protein: CASSLGDSFTDTQYF. The CDR3 DNA is TGTGCCAGCAGTTTAGGGGACTCTTTCACAGATACGCAGTATTTT.

There are a few counts of this clonotype. The CDR3 loop is CASSDPGQGASTEAFF. Written as DNA, the CDR3 is TGTGCCAGCAGCGATCCGGGACAGGGGGCGTCCACTGAAGCTTTCTTT. V is TRBV12-3 or TRBV12-4 and J is TRBJ1-1; 12 bases agree with TRBD1. This CDR3 spans 16 amino acids. The J segment lost 4 bases and the V segment lost 6 bases, leaving 9 bases of the junction unmatched.

The chain carries TRBV7-9 and TRBJ1-2; D gene unclear. The CDR3 contains 17 residues. V lost 5 bases to trimming and J lost 0 bases, with 19 bases between them. The germline CDR1 and CDR2 sequences are SEHNR and FQNEAQ (reference sequence). The CDR3 coding sequence is TGTGCCAGCAGCCATTCCCAGCCGGCGCTACCTAACTATGGCTACACCTTC. Translating it yields CASSHSQPALPNYGYTF. Combining the CDR3 with reference TRBV7-9 and TRBJ1-2 gives the whole variable domain DTGVSQNPRHKITKRGQNVTFRCDPISEHNRLYWYRQTLGQGPEFLTYFQNEAQLEKSRLLSDRFSAERPKGSFSTLEIQRTEQGDSAMYLCASSHSQPALPNYGYTFGSGTRLTVV.

The chain links TRBV18 to TRBJ2-4, with no clear D. Germline loops: CDR1 KGHSH, CDR2 LQKENI. V was shortened by 0 bases and J by 0 bases, with 9 bases between the two germline ends. This CDR3 has 16 amino acids. CDR3 protein: CASSPPPRLAKNIQYF. Written as DNA, the CDR3 is TGTGCCAGCTCACCACCGCCTAGGCTAGCCAAAAACATTCAGTACTTC.

The sample holds many counts of this clonotype. The J gene is TRBJ2-3, the V gene TRBV7-3; no definite D call. The V gene's germline CDR1 is SGHTA and CDR2 FQGTGA. Trimming took 4 bases from V and 4 from J, leaving 12 bases between them. CDR3 length: 14 residues. CDR3 protein: CASSSRLGSDTQYF. As DNA, the CDR3 is TGTGCCAGCAGCTCACGCCTAGGATCAGATACGCAGTATTTT. Full variable domain (remainder filled in from reference TRBV7-3 and TRBJ2-3): GAGVSQTPSNKVTEKGKYVELRCDPISGHTALYWYRQSLGQGPEFLIYFQGTGAADDSGLPNDRFFAVRPEGSVSTLKIQRTERGDSAVYLCASSSRLGSDTQYFGPGTRLTVL.

The chain uses TRBV6-6 and TRBJ1-2, with 9 bases identical to TRBD1. Germline loops: CDR1 MNHNY, CDR2 SVGAGI (reference sequence). There are 14 residues in the CDR3. V was pared by 1 base and J by 8 bases, with 5 bases of the junction left unmatched. CDR3 sequence: CASSYLGQGQGYTF. As DNA, the CDR3 is TGTGCCAGCAGTTACTTGGGACAGGGTCAGGGCTACACCTTC.

The V gene is TRBV20-1, the J gene TRBJ1-1; 7 bases match TRBD1. This CDR3 is built from 14 residues. The V and J ends lost 5 bases and 0 bases, in that order; junction bases with no gene match: 6. Germline V gene sequence: CDR1 DFQATT, CDR2 SNEGSKA (reference sequence). CDR3 residues: CSAAQQGLNTEAFF. The CDR3 DNA reads as TGCAGTGCTGCCCAACAGGGGCTGAACACTGAAGCTTTCTTT.

The rearrangement uses TRBV11-2 and TRBJ2-3; the D gene is possibly TRBD1 (6 bases). Trimming shortened V by 7 bases and J by 6 bases, and 14 bases separated the two germline ends. The CDR3 is made up of 13 amino acids. Germline assignment: CDR1 SGHAT and CDR2 FQNNGV. The CDR3 sequence is CASTTNRVDTQYF. In nucleotides, the CDR3 is TGTGCCAGCACCACAAACAGGGTGGATACGCAGTATTTT. Drawing the rest from reference TRBV11-2 and TRBJ2-3, the complete variable domain is EAGVAQSPRYKIIEKRQSVAFWCNPISGHATLYWYQQILGQGPKLLIQFQNNGVVDDSQLPKDRFSAERLKGVDSTLKIQPAKLEDSAVYLCASTTNRVDTQYFGPGTRLTVL.

This chain connects TRBV20-1 to TRBJ1-1, with D unresolved. Germline lookup yields CDR1 DFQATT and CDR2 SNEGSKA (reference sequence). CDR3 length equals 15 residues. V dropped 0 bases and J dropped 1 base, with 12 bases sitting between them. Here the CDR3 reads CSARDVHNSNTEAFF. The CDR3 coding sequence is TGCAGTGCTAGAGATGTGCACAACTCGAACACTGAAGCTTTCTTT.

The chain joins TRBV24-1 to TRBJ2-1; 7 bases are a match to TRBD2. Trimming removed 5 bases from V and 6 bases from J; junction bases left unmatched: 9. The CDR3 has 15 amino acids. Per the germline V gene, CDR1 is KGHDR and CDR2 is SFDVKD. CDR3 nucleotide sequence: TGTGCCACCAGTGGGCGCGGGGGACCTTTCAATGAGCAGTTCTTC. Protein product: CATSGRGGPFNEQFF.

This clonotype was picked up a small number of times. The chain links TRBV5-1 to TRBJ2-1; D perhaps matches TRBD1 (5 bases). The CDR3 has 15 amino acids. Germline loops: CDR1 SGHRS, CDR2 YFSETQ. V was shortened by 2 bases and J by 0 bases, with 9 bases between the two germline ends. Here the CDR3 DNA reads TGCGCCAGCAGCTTAATAACAGGCTCCTACAATGAGCAGTTCTTC. Translation gives CASSLITGSYNEQFF.

This rearrangement joins TRBV7-3 to TRBJ2-1; TRBD2 agrees at 11 bases. With 2 bases clipped from V and 5 bases from J, the junction kept 8 bases outside the gene matches. CDR3 length: 17 amino acids. Germline values: CDR1 SGHTA, CDR2 FQGTGA. In nucleotides, the CDR3 is TGTGCCAGCAGCTTAGTGGGAACTAGCGGGAGTAACAATGAGCAGTTCTTC. Protein product: CASSLVGTSGSNNEQFF.

The table lists this clonotype with a few counts. The gene calls are TRBV20-1 and TRBJ1-1; possible D gene TRBD1, 6 bases. The CDR3 spans 14 residues. Germline V lookup: CDR1 DFQATT, CDR2 SNEGSKA (reference sequence). Trimming shortened V by 6 bases and J by 2 bases, and 16 bases separated the two germline ends. The CDR3 spells CSAYAKGVNTEAFF. CDR3 coding DNA: TGCAGTGCGTACGCCAAGGGGGTAAACACTGAAGCTTTCTTT.

This rearrangement joins TRBV29-1 to TRBJ1-3; TRBD1 matches at 12 bases. The CDR3 runs to 16 residues. V lost 5 bases and J lost 6; bases outside the gene matches: 11. Germline CDR1 and CDR2: SQVTM and ANQGSEA. The CDR3, as DNA: TGCAGCGTTAGCGGGACAGGGGGCGCAGGTGTAAACACCATATATTTT. Its protein product is CSVSGTGGAGVNTIYF.

This clonotype was seen only a few times. The chain couples TRBV5-1 to TRBJ2-3; D uncertain. The CDR3 loop spans 14 amino acids. Deletions cut 0 bases from V and 4 bases from J, with 9 bases between. Germline CDR1 and CDR2: SGHRS and YFSETQ. CDR3: CASSLVVEADTQYF. The CDR3 bases are TGCGCCAGCAGCTTGGTGGTAGAAGCAGATACGCAGTATTTT.

This clonotype was observed a few times. The gene calls are TRBV20-1 and TRBJ2-3; no definite D call. The CDR3 sequence is 13 residues long. Trimming left V 7 bases short and J 6 bases short, with 17 bases between. Germline lookup yields CDR1 DFQATT and CDR2 SNEGSKA (reference sequence). The CDR3 region is CSGFRVAVDTQYF. The CDR3 region has the DNA TGCAGTGGGTTTAGGGTAGCCGTTGATACGCAGTATTTT.

CDR3 amino acids: CASTGGFGELFF. CDR3 nucleotides: TGTGCCAGCACCGGGGGTTTCGGGGAGCTGTTTTTT. The chain combines TRBV6-6 with TRBJ2-2; D may be TRBD2 (6 bases). Trimming cost V 7 bases and J 7 bases, with 10 bases left between them. The CDR3 consists of 12 residues. Germline V gene lookup returns CDR1 MNHNY and CDR2 SVGAGI (reference sequence).

The chain recombines TRBV20-1 with TRBJ2-3; no firm D call. V dropped 3 bases and J dropped 3 bases, with 16 bases sitting between them. Germline V gene sequence: CDR1 DFQATT, CDR2 SNEGSKA (reference sequence). The CDR3 is 15 amino acids. The CDR3 bases are TGCAGTGCTAGCTATCCTACTCCCGGGACAGATACGCAGTATTTT. Translated: CSASYPTPGTDTQYF.

Regarding this clonotype: The germline gene is not matched at one end of the junction; a read error may be the cause. The rearrangement uses TRBV5-1 and TRBJ2-3; 7 bases align to TRBD2. The CDR3 loop spans 14 amino acids. Germline lookup yields CDR1 SGHRS and CDR2 YFSETQ. The CDR3 sequence is CAGSWGTITDTQYF. The DNA for the CDR3 is TGCGCCGGCAGCTGGGGGACTATCACAGATACGCAGTATTTT.

This clonotype was picked up a small number of times. The chain employs TRBV15 and TRBJ2-1; TRBD1 is a possible D gene (6 bases). The CDR3 has 15 amino acids. V lost 4 bases to trimming and J lost 0 bases, with 10 bases between them. CDR1 LNHNV and CDR2 YYDKDF come from the germline V gene (reference sequence). CDR3 in DNA: TGTGCCACCAGCAAAAGGGGGTACTCCTACAATGAGCAGTTCTTC. It yields the protein CATSKRGYSYNEQFF.

In its sample, this clonotype was seen a few times. The rearrangement uses TRBV5-8 and TRBJ2-3, with D tentatively TRBD1 or TRBD2 (5 bases each). The CDR3 covers 15 residues. V dropped 3 bases and J dropped 0 bases, with 11 bases sitting between them. CDR1 and CDR2 from the germline V gene are SGHTS and YDEGEE. CDR3 protein: CASSSDWGSTDTQYF. The DNA of the CDR3 is TGTGCCAGCAGCTCCGACTGGGGGAGCACAGATACGCAGTATTTT.

The chain carries TRBV14 and TRBJ2-3; TRBD2 aligns across 9 bases. The germline V gene encodes CDR1 SGHDN and CDR2 FVKESK. This CDR3 comprises 16 residues. Trimming removed 3 bases from V and 3 bases from J; junction bases left unmatched: 7. The CDR3 spells CASSQPGLASTDTQYF. The CDR3 bases are TGTGCCAGCAGCCAGCCGGGACTAGCATCGACAGATACGCAGTATTTT.

This clonotype was seen a single time. This chain joins TRBV7-9 and TRBJ1-1; unclear D gene. CDR3 length: 14 residues. Between the trimmed V and J ends, which lost 1 base and 4 bases, there was a span of 10 bases. The germline V gene has CDR1 SEHNR and CDR2 FQNEAQ (reference sequence). The CDR3 spells CASSLVQLRTEAFF. The CDR3 DNA follows: TGTGCCAGCAGCTTAGTACAACTTCGCACTGAAGCTTTCTTT.

The rearrangement uses TRBV30 and TRBJ2-3; D possibly matches TRBD1 or TRBD2 (5 bases each). CDR1 and CDR2 from the germline V gene are GTSNPN and SVGIG (reference sequence). The CDR3 is 17 amino acids. The V end was cut by 3 bases, the J end by 5 bases, with 24 bases between. The CDR3 reads CAWSKYQGTERGDTQYF. The CDR3 DNA reads as TGTGCCTGGAGCAAATACCAAGGGACCGAGCGCGGAGATACGCAGTATTTT.

There are a few counts of this clonotype. The V gene is TRBV12-3 or TRBV12-4, the J gene TRBJ1-2, with D possibly being TRBD1 (6 bases). Between the trimmed V and J ends, which lost 6 bases and 7 bases, there was a span of 21 bases. CDR3 length: 15 amino acids. The CDR3 DNA reads TGTGCCAGCAGCCCGGGCGCCTCGTCAGGGGCTGGCTACACCTTC. Translated, it gives CASSPGASSGAGYTF.

The chain recombines TRBV14 with TRBJ1-4, with unresolved D. CDR1 is SGHDN, CDR2 FVKESK, per germline. This CDR3 spans 16 amino acids. V was clipped by 6 bases and J by 6 bases, with 20 bases between them. CDR3 region: CASSRILSLTDEKLFF. CDR3 nucleotide sequence: TGTGCCAGCAGTCGGATCTTGAGCCTAACGGATGAAAAACTGTTTTTT. The full variable domain, its missing parts supplied by reference TRBV14 and TRBJ1-4, is EAGVTQFPSHSVIEKGQTVTLRCDPISGHDNLYWYRRVMGKEIKFLLHFVKESKQDESGMPNNRFLAERTGGTYSTLKVQPAELEDSGVYFCASSRILSLTDEKLFFGSGTQLSVL.

The V and J genes are TRBV3-1 and TRBJ1-2; D perhaps matches TRBD1 (6 bases). CDR1 is LGHDT and CDR2 is YNNKEL in the germline V gene (reference sequence). V lost 1 base, J lost 4 bases, and 13 bases lay in between. The CDR3 extends over 15 amino acids. The CDR3 reads CASSQVRDKGYGYTF. In DNA, the CDR3 is TGTGCCAGCAGCCAAGTGCGGGACAAGGGCTATGGCTACACCTTC.